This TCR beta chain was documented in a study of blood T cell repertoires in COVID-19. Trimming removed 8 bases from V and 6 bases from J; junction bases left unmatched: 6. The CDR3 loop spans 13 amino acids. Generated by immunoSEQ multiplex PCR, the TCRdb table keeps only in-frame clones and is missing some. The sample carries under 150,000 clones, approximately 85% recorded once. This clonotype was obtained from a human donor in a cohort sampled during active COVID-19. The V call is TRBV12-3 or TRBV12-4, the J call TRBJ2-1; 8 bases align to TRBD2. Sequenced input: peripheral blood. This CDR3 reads CASGPGGLNEQFF. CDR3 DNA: TGTGCCAGCGGACCGGGGGGGCTCAATGAGCAGTTCTTC.